A selection of T cell receptor beta chains follows, all from one sample in a study of blood T cell repertoires in COVID-19. The data were produced by immunoSEQ multiplex PCR, yet TCRdb's version contains in-frame clones alone and is incomplete. The sample includes around 200,000 clones, 80% to 85% of them seen just once. Input material: peripheral blood. All receptors derive from a man aged 50-60 years with active or convalescent COVID-19. CDR3s include the opening cysteine and the closing phenylalanine or tryptophan. A D gene is named only where the DNA matches it firmly. The size field is filled for only some rows; it gives once, few, many or a size class.

clone_size,d_call,v_call,j_call,cdr3_nt,cdr3_aa
.,TRBD1,TRBV9,TRBJ1-3,TGTGCCAGCAGCGTGGGACAGCTCCGCTCTGGAAACACCATATATTTT,CASSVGQLRSGNTIYF
.,.,TRBV10-1,TRBJ2-7,TGCGCCAGCATCCCTAGAGGGCGGGGCCCCGACGAGCAGTACTTC,CASIPRGRGPDEQYF
.,TRBD2,TRBV5-1,TRBJ2-2,TGCGCCAGCAGCGAACTAGCGGGGGGTAACACCGGGGAGCTGTTTTTT,CASSELAGGNTGELFF
.,.,TRBV7-8,TRBJ1-2,TGTGCCAGCAGCTTGGGAGGAGTGAATGGCTACACCTTC,CASSLGGVNGYTF
.,.,TRBV7-9,TRBJ2-1,TGTGCCAGCAGCTTAGCGCTCGGGGGGCTATACAATGAGCAGTTCTTC,CASSLALGGLYNEQFF
.,.,TRBV19,TRBJ2-4,TGTGCCAGTAGTATAAATCGGGGAATAGCCAAAAACATTCAGTACTTC,CASSINRGIAKNIQYF
.,TRBD1,TRBV4-1,TRBJ1-1,TGCGCCAGCAGCCCCGCCCAGGGGGCCACTGAAGCTTTCTTT,CASSPAQGATEAFF
.,.,TRBV19,TRBJ2-2,TGTGCCAGTAGTGAACGAGGCGACCACGGGGAGCTGTTTTTT,CASSERGDHGELFF
few,.,TRBV10-2,TRBJ1-1,TGCGCCAGCAGTGAGTCGGGCAGGCGTGGAGCTTTCTTT,CASSESGRRGAFF
.,TRBD1,TRBV10-3,TRBJ1-2,TGTGCCATCAGTGCCAACAGGGGTGGCTACACCTTC,CAISANRGGYTF
.,.,TRBV12-3/TRBV12-4,TRBJ1-1,TGTGCCAGCAGTCCCTCGGGGAGGACTGAAGCTTTCTTT,CASSPSGRTEAFF
.,TRBD1,TRBV7-2,TRBJ1-4,TGTGCCAGCAGACTAGCAGGGGGTCGAAGTGAAAAACTGTTTTTT,CASRLAGGRSEKLFF
.,.,TRBV3-1/TRBV3-2,TRBJ2-3,TGTGCCAGCAGCCACTTAGGGGGTGGGGGCACAGATACGCAGTATTTT,CASSHLGGGGTDTQYF
once,TRBD1,TRBV15,TRBJ2-7,TGTGCCACCAGCAGCGACCGGGACAGGGGATCCTACGAGCAGTACTTC,CATSSDRDRGSYEQYF
.,TRBD2,TRBV4-2,TRBJ2-3,TGTGCCAGCAGCCAAGTGTCTAGCGGTCTCGGGGGCACAGATACGCAGTATTTT,CASSQVSSGLGGTDTQYF
.,.,TRBV25-1,TRBJ1-5,TGTGCCAGCAGTGAATGGGGGGGAATTGGGGATCAGCCCCAGCATTTT,CASSEWGGIGDQPQHF
.,TRBD1,TRBV5-5,TRBJ1-5,TGTGCCAGCAGCCCTAGGGACAGGGATAGCAATCAGCCCCAGCATTTT,CASSPRDRDSNQPQHF
.,.,TRBV29-1,TRBJ1-3,TGCAGCGTTATAACAGGGTTCGGAAACACCATATATTTT,CSVITGFGNTIYF
.,.,TRBV15,TRBJ1-3,TGTGCCACCAGCAGAGACAGGAGGGTAGACACCATATATTTT,CATSRDRRVDTIYF
few,.,TRBV10-3,TRBJ1-5,TGTGCCATCAGTGAACGGGGGGCTTCGGATCAGCCCCAGCATTTT,CAISERGASDQPQHF
.,.,TRBV30,TRBJ1-6,TGTGCCTGGAGTCAGGAGGGTACTTATAATTCACCCCTCCACTTT,CAWSQEGTYNSPLHF
.,TRBD1,TRBV5-1,TRBJ1-4,TGCGCCAGCAGCGTCGACAGGGGATCTAATGAAAAACTGTTTTTT,CASSVDRGSNEKLFF
.,.,TRBV5-1,TRBJ1-4,TGCGCCAGCAGCTTGGCGGGAATAACTAATGAAAAACTGTTTTTT,CASSLAGITNEKLFF
.,.,TRBV7-2,TRBJ1-4,TGTGCCAGCAGCTTAGATGGGAGACCTAATGAAAAACTGTTTTTT,CASSLDGRPNEKLFF
.,.,TRBV30,TRBJ1-2,TGTGCCTGGAGTGTACTGTACAGGACAACCTATGGCTACACCTTC,CAWSVLYRTTYGYTF
.,.,TRBV6-4,TRBJ1-6,TGTGCCAGCAGTGGAGACACCAATTCACCCCTCCACTTT,CASSGDTNSPLHF
.,.,TRBV27,TRBJ2-2,TGTGCCAGCAGTTTAAGGGCGGGGTACACCGGGGAGCTGTTTTTT,CASSLRAGYTGELFF
.,TRBD1,TRBV30,TRBJ2-5,TGTGCCTGGATGGGACAGGTGGGGGAGACCCAGTACTTC,CAWMGQVGETQYF
few,TRBD2,TRBV15,TRBJ2-3,TGTGCCACCAGCAGAGATGGTCTAGCGGGGGGGCCAGATACGCAGTATTTT,CATSRDGLAGGPDTQYF
.,TRBD1,TRBV28,TRBJ1-2,TGTGCCAGCAATATCGGGACAGATAACTATGGCTACACCTTC,CASNIGTDNYGYTF
.,TRBD2,TRBV2,TRBJ2-1,TGTGCCAGCAGGGTACAGCTAGCGGGGGGGAGCCCCAATGAGCAGTTCTTC,CASRVQLAGGSPNEQFF
.,TRBD2,TRBV6-1,TRBJ2-7,TGTGCCAGCAGTGAAACTAGCGGGGGGGCCTACGAGCAGTACTTC,CASSETSGGAYEQYF
.,TRBD1,TRBV5-1,TRBJ2-2,TGCGCCAGCAGCTTGGTCGGGACAGTAAACACCGGGGAGCTGTTTTTT,CASSLVGTVNTGELFF
.,TRBD2,TRBV5-4,TRBJ2-5,TGTGCCAGCAGCTTGGCAATTCTAGGGATCGTAGCGGGGGGCGGTGAGACCCAGTACTTC,CASSLAILGIVAGGGETQYF
.,.,TRBV19,TRBJ2-7,TGTGCCAGTAGTATTCCCAGGGGCGCCTCCGACTCCTACGAGCAGTACTTC,CASSIPRGASDSYEQYF
.,TRBD1,TRBV28,TRBJ1-4,TGTGCCAGCAGTTTAGAGCGGGTACGGGGACAGGGAATTGGAACTAATGAAAAACTGTTTTTT,CASSLERVRGQGIGTNEKLFF
.,TRBD1,TRBV3-1/TRBV3-2,TRBJ2-5,TGTGCCAGCAGCCAAACACAGGGGGCGGGGGAGACCCAGTACTTC,CASSQTQGAGETQYF
.,.,TRBV18,TRBJ2-7,TGTGCCAGCTCACCTTTTGAAGGGGGGGTGTCTTACGAGCAGTACTTC,CASSPFEGGVSYEQYF
.,TRBD1,TRBV18,TRBJ1-2,TGTGCCAGCTCACCAACAGGGGAGGTCTATGGCTACACCTTC,CASSPTGEVYGYTF
.,TRBD1,TRBV5-4,TRBJ1-4,TGTGCCAGCAGCCGAACAGGGGGCGCGGGGGCTAATGAAAAACTGTTTTTT,CASSRTGGAGANEKLFF
.,TRBD2,TRBV6-5,TRBJ2-5,TGTGCCAGCAGTTACCGCGAGCGGGGGGATGAGACCCAGTACTTC,CASSYRERGDETQYF
.,.,TRBV11-3,TRBJ1-1,TGTGCCAGCAGCTTCGGAGGCAACACTGAAGCTTTCTTT,CASSFGGNTEAFF
once,.,TRBV12-5,TRBJ1-1,TGTGCTAGTGGTTTGGTACGTGGGACACCCACGAACACTGAAGCTTTCTTT,CASGLVRGTPTNTEAFF
.,TRBD2,TRBV30,TRBJ2-1,TGTGCCTGGAGGGGAGGGGCTATTCCCAATGAGCAGTTCTTC,CAWRGGAIPNEQFF
.,TRBD2,TRBV9,TRBJ2-3,TGTGCCAGCAGCGACCGTAGCGGGGAGGGGACAGATACGCAGTATTTT,CASSDRSGEGTDTQYF
.,TRBD1,TRBV10-3,TRBJ2-7,TGTGCCATCAGTTACCGACAGGGCTACGAGCAGTACTTC,CAISYRQGYEQYF
.,.,TRBV14,TRBJ2-4,TGTGCCAGCAGCCGAACAGGGTCAGCAAACATTCAGTACTTC,CASSRTGSANIQYF
.,.,TRBV6-6,TRBJ1-1,TGTGCCAGCAGTACAGCCTTAGACACTGAAGCTTTCTTT,CASSTALDTEAFF
.,TRBD1,TRBV29-1,TRBJ1-1,TGCAGCGTTGAGGGACAGGGAAACATGAACACTGAAGCTTTCTTT,CSVEGQGNMNTEAFF
.,TRBD2,TRBV5-1,TRBJ2-7,TGCGCCAGCAGCTCCCTTGGAAGCGGGGGGTTCTACGAGCAGTACTTC,CASSSLGSGGFYEQYF
.,.,TRBV5-6,TRBJ1-5,TGTGCCAGCAGCTCCGGAGGATATCAGCCCCAGCATTTT,CASSSGGYQPQHF
.,TRBD1,TRBV15,TRBJ1-2,TGTGCCACCAGCGGAAGAGGGGGAGACAGGGCTCGGGGCTACACCTTC,CATSGRGGDRARGYTF
.,TRBD1,TRBV5-1,TRBJ2-2,TGCGCCAGCAGCTTGGCTGTGGGGACAGGGGCGAACACCGGGGAGCTGTTTTTT,CASSLAVGTGANTGELFF
.,.,TRBV3-1/TRBV3-2,TRBJ1-5,TGTGCCAGCAGCCAAGATGGGTTTTGGCAGGCAGATCAGCCCCAGCATTTT,CASSQDGFWQADQPQHF
.,.,TRBV4-2,TRBJ1-3,TGTGCCAGCAGCCAATACCTGCGGAGCTCTGGAAACACCATATATTTT,CASSQYLRSSGNTIYF